This T cell receptor (beta chain) was observed in a study of blood T cell repertoires in COVID-19. The table came from immunoSEQ multiplex PCR; TCRdb's copy has only in-frame clones and leaves some out. The data show tens of thousands of clones, with roughly 80% seen just once and roughly 21% held by the top ten. The CDR3 is 14 residues long. V lost 4 bases, J lost 9 bases, and 16 bases lay in between. CDR1 SGHDN and CDR2 FVKESK come from the germline V gene. Specimen: peripheral blood. This receptor was obtained from a human donor in a cohort sampled during active COVID-19. The chain carries TRBV14 and TRBJ2-1; D might be TRBD2 (5 bases). The CDR3 here is CASSPVGRGGEQFF. CDR3 in DNA: TGTGCCAGCAGCCCCGTAGGACGGGGTGGTGAGCAGTTCTTC.